The entry below describes one T cell receptor (beta chain). The sample contains more than one DNA sequence encoding this CDR3. CDR1 is MDHEN, CDR2 SYDVKM, per germline. Trimming stripped 7 bases from V and 2 bases from J, with 5 bases between. This CDR3 is built from 11 residues. The CD4+ fraction was divided into a CD45RA+ naive subset and a CD45RA-negative memory subset. The data are from a study of shared clonotypes between healthy human individuals. The method was immunoSEQ multiplex PCR; TCRdb's version includes in-frame clones alone and lacks a portion of them. The table includes around 2.1 million clones, approximately 96% detected once.

The origin of this receptor is a man aged 18 to 29 in good health. The V gene is TRBV28, the J gene TRBJ1-1; D gene ambiguous. The sample taken for sequencing was naive CD4+ T cells sorted from blood. The subset: CD45RA+ positively selected. Here the CDR3 reads CASILNTEAFF. DNA of the CDR3: TGTGCCAGCATCTTAAACACTGAAGCTTTCTTT.